This T cell receptor beta chain derives from a study of CD4 T cells in relation to SARS-CoV-2 and coronaviruses. Study information: The HLA restriction of the shared crossreactive spike epitopes was mapped.

The V end was cut by 0 bases, the J end by 4 bases, with 15 bases between. Looked up from germline, CDR1 is KGHSH and CDR2 is LQKENI. The CDR3 consists of 16 residues. Repertoires were generated with immunoSEQ multiplex PCR, while TCRdb's copy carries only in-frame clones and drops some. The data show approximately 36,000 clones, around 77% seen once. Study-level points and caveats: SARS-CoV-2-driven expansion was significantly weaker in crossreactive than monoreactive clones. This crossreactivity analysis covered spike protein alone, no other viral proteins.

This clone was detected a few times. As yet, its antigen is unknown. 80,000 to 100,000 naive or memory CD4+ cells were cultured with CEF peptides for approximately eleven days. Input material: memory CD4+ T cells from PBMCs, cultured in vitro. The gene calls are TRBV18 and TRBJ2-5; D uncertain. The source of this sequence is an adult with COVID-19. DNA for the CDR3: TGTGCCAGCTCACCACCGAACAGCCTGGGGTCAGAGACCCAGTACTTC. Translated, it gives CASSPPNSLGSETQYF. Full variable domain (outside the CDR3, taken from reference TRBV18 and TRBJ2-5): NAGVMQNPRHLVRRRGQEARLRCSPMKGHSHVYWYRQLPEEGLKFMVYLQKENIIDESGMPKERFSAEFPKEGPSILRIQQVVRGDSAAYFCASSPPNSLGSETQYFGPGTRLLVL.